The 25 T cell receptor beta chains below all came from one sample that was sequenced in a study of blood T cell repertoires in COVID-19. The table came from immunoSEQ multiplex PCR; TCRdb's copy has only in-frame clones and leaves some out. The sample contains roughly 150,000 clones, about 88% of which appear only once. Material: peripheral blood. The receptors originated from a woman between 65 and 79 years old with acute or convalescent COVID-19.

The genes are TRBV10-1 and TRBJ2-7, with TRBD1 matching over 9 bases. V shed 2 bases and J 7 bases; nucleotides not matched to a gene: 9. The CDR3 is 15 residues long. Germline CDR1 and CDR2: WNHNN and SYGVQD (reference sequence). CDR3 nucleotides: TGCGCCAGCAGTGAGGTATTGGGACAGGGTGAAGAGCAGTACGTC. Its translation: CASSEVLGQGEEQYV.

V is TRBV27 and J is TRBJ2-1; 8 positions agree with TRBD2. This CDR3 is built from 16 residues. J was trimmed by 0 bases and V by 5 bases; bases with no gene match: 6. Germline V lookup: CDR1 MNHEY, CDR2 SMNVEV (reference sequence). DNA for the CDR3: TGTGCCAGCAGTAGGTCGGGGGGGGTCTCCTACAATGAGCAGTTCTTC. This sequence encodes CASSRSGGVSYNEQFF.

In this sample, this clone turned up a few times. This rearrangement joins TRBV19 to TRBJ2-1; the match to TRBD2 covers 15 bases. The CDR3 covers 19 residues. V trimming: 6 bases; J trimming: 2 bases; junction bases outside the gene matches: 11. Per germline, CDR1 LNHDA and CDR2 SQIVND (reference sequence). The CDR3 protein is CASSRTSGGAVSTYNEQFF. DNA for the CDR3: TGTGCCAGTAGCCGGACTAGCGGGGGGGCAGTCTCCACCTACAATGAGCAGTTCTTC.

This chain uses TRBV4-1 with TRBJ2-2; D might be TRBD1 (6 bases). CDR3 length: 15 residues. CDR1 and CDR2 (germline): MGHRA, YSYEKL. V was clipped by 1 base and J by 3 bases, with 9 bases between them. CDR3 protein: CASSQGGQYTGELFF. CDR3 sequence (DNA): TGCGCCAGCAGCCAAGGAGGACAGTACACCGGGGAGCTGTTTTTT.

The J gene is TRBJ2-1, the V gene TRBV4-1; a weak D match, TRBD1 (6 bases). This CDR3 spans 14 amino acids. Germline lookup yields CDR1 MGHRA and CDR2 YSYEKL. V lost 2 bases to trimming and J lost 11 bases, with 16 bases between them. CDR3 bases: TGCGCCAGCAGCCAAACCGGGACATACCAGAAGCAGTTCTTC. Protein: CASSQTGTYQKQFF.

The V gene is TRBV29-1, the J gene TRBJ1-1; D perhaps matches TRBD1 (5 bases). The CDR3 is 12 residues long. Germline values: CDR1 SQVTM, CDR2 ANQGSEA. The V end lost 7 bases, the J end lost 11 bases, and 20 bases lay between the germline ends. The CDR3 here is CSATRVSAGAFF. DNA for the CDR3: TGCAGCGCGACCAGGGTATCCGCAGGGGCTTTCTTT.

The chain is built from TRBV3-1 (or the pseudogene TRBV3-2) and TRBJ2-5; D gene uncertain. The germline V and J ends were trimmed by 4 bases and 4 bases, with 16 bases remaining between them. This CDR3 is built from 15 residues. Germline V gene data show CDR1 as LGHDT and CDR2 as YNNKEL (reference sequence). This chain's CDR3 is CASSRPSRTGETQYF. CDR3 bases: TGTGCCAGCAGCCGGCCAAGTAGAACGGGAGAGACCCAGTACTTC.

There are a few counts of this clone. The chain uses TRBV7-2 and TRBJ1-1, with unresolved D. The V and J ends lost 2 bases and 5 bases respectively, with 12 bases between them. The CDR3 totals 14 residues. The germline CDR1 and CDR2 sequences are SGHTA and FQGNSA. The CDR3 DNA reads TGTGCCAGCAGCTTAATCCCAAGCGGGACTGAAGCTTTCTTT. It is translated as CASSLIPSGTEAFF.

This clone occurred many times. The chain recombines TRBV6-6 with TRBJ2-7; D is perhaps TRBD1 (5 bases). The CDR3 loop spans 11 amino acids. Trimming stripped 2 bases from V and 13 bases from J, with 12 bases between. Germline V gene lookup returns CDR1 MNHNY and CDR2 SVGAGI (reference sequence). CDR3 coding DNA: TGTGCCAGCAGTTACAGGTGGGGCCAATACTTC. As protein: CASSYRWGQYF.

The chain combines TRBV7-8 with TRBJ1-3; unclear D gene. V was shortened by 5 bases and J by 0 bases, with 8 bases between the two germline ends. This CDR3 has 14 residues. CDR1 is SGHVS and CDR2 is FQNEAQ in the germline V gene. CDR3 protein: CASSPQFSGNTIYF. The CDR3 DNA is TGTGCCAGCAGCCCACAGTTCTCTGGAAACACCATATATTTT.

The J gene is TRBJ1-3, the V gene TRBV6-2 or TRBV6-3; D gene ambiguous. Germline V gives CDR1 MNHEY, CDR2 SVGEGT. The CDR3 consists of 17 residues. The V end lost 0 bases, the J end lost 4 bases, and 16 bases lay between the germline ends. In DNA form, the CDR3 reads TGTGCCAGCAGTTACTCGAGCTACAGATCTACAGGAAACACCATATATTTT. As protein: CASSYSSYRSTGNTIYF.

The chain recombines TRBV9 with TRBJ1-3; the D is unclear. V was shortened by 0 bases and J by 3 bases, with 13 bases between the two germline ends. This CDR3 is built from 16 residues. Germline CDR1 SGDLS, CDR2 YYNGEE. The CDR3 loop reads CASSVANPEVGNTIYF. The CDR3 region has the DNA TGTGCCAGCAGCGTAGCTAACCCGGAGGTTGGAAACACCATATATTTT.

The V call is TRBV19, the J call TRBJ2-2, with TRBD2 identical over 8 bases. The CDR3 is 17 amino acids. CDR1 LNHDA and CDR2 SQIVND come from the germline V gene (reference sequence). Trimming at V came to 3 bases and at J to 6 bases, leaving 12 bases not matched to a gene. The CDR3 DNA is TGTGCCAGTAGTATCCCTCCCGGGAGGGTTGGAGCCGGGGAGCTGTTTTTT. Translated: CASSIPPGRVGAGELFF.

The V call is TRBV6-5, the J call TRBJ1-1, with 7 positions matching TRBD1. The germline V gene encodes CDR1 MNHEY and CDR2 SVGAGI. Trimming at V came to 4 bases and at J to 9 bases, leaving 11 bases not matched to a gene. This CDR3 has 14 amino acids. DNA of the CDR3: TGTGCCAGCAGTTTCGACAGGGCTTCCATTAAAGCTTTCTTT. Its protein product is CASSFDRASIKAFF.

The chain is built from TRBV5-5 and TRBJ2-7, with D uncertain. Germline CDR1 reads SGHKS; CDR2 reads YYEKEE (reference sequence). V shed 2 bases and J shed 3 bases, with 6 bases lying between them. The CDR3 contains 12 residues. This chain's CDR3 is CASSLNNYEQYF. The CDR3 DNA reads TGTGCCAGCAGCTTAAATAACTACGAGCAGTACTTC.

As concerns this clone: The conserved final phenylalanine or tryptophan is absent from the CDR3, which likely points to a read error. It is unclear where the CDR3 begins or ends on the DNA, so no DNA is shown, and the CDR3 is as TCRdb lists it. The rearrangement links TRBV5-4 to TRBJ2-3; TRBD2 is the table's D call, not checked against the DNA. The CDR3 spans 15 residues, counting both ends. Germline values: CDR1 SGHNT, CDR2 YYREEE (reference sequence). This CDR3 reads CASSLGGRPSGSWRG.

The chain couples TRBV6-5 to TRBJ1-6, with TRBD1 matching 8 bases. CDR1 is MNHEY and CDR2 is SVGAGI in the germline V gene. The length of the CDR3 is 16 residues. J gave up 7 bases and V 0 bases, and 5 bases lay outside the gene matches. As DNA, the CDR3 is TGTGCCAGCAGTTACTCACAACAGGGGGGGAATTCACCCCTCCACTTT. The encoded protein is CASSYSQQGGNSPLHF.

The chain carries TRBV12-3 or TRBV12-4 and TRBJ1-6; 8 nucleotides align to TRBD1. CDR3 length: 13 residues. The ends lost 8 bases at V and 6 bases at J; junction bases unmatched: 3. The CDR3 sequence: CASQGQVNSPLHF. As DNA, the CDR3 is TGTGCCAGCCAGGGACAGGTTAATTCACCCCTCCACTTT.

This clone was found once. This sequence joins TRBV28 and TRBJ1-2, with D possibly TRBD1 on 5 matching bases. The CDR3 consists of 14 residues. V dropped 10 bases and J dropped 5 bases, with 20 bases sitting between them. CDR1 is MDHEN, CDR2 SYDVKM, per germline. DNA of the CDR3: TGTGCCATCCCCCGGGACTCGGGTGGGTATGGCTACACCTTC. It yields the protein CAIPRDSGGYGYTF.

The chain employs TRBV7-2 and TRBJ2-4, with TRBD2 matching over 8 bases. The germline V gene has CDR1 SGHTA and CDR2 FQGNSA. There are 16 residues in the CDR3. The J segment lost 0 bases and the V segment lost 0 bases, leaving 1 base of the junction unmatched. DNA of the CDR3: TGTGCCAGCAGCTTAGCTAGCGGGGTAGCCAAAAACATTCAGTACTTC. This translates into CASSLASGVAKNIQYF.

Concerning this clone itself: No DNA is shown, since the ends of the CDR3 on it are uncertain; the CDR3 is the one TCRdb lists. The chain couples TRBV21-1 to TRBJ1-6; the D call in the table, TRBD1, was not verified against the DNA. TRBV21-1 is marked as a pseudogene. The CDR3 totals 22 residues, both ends included. The CDR3 region is CASSKEVGRGSPPSSYNSPLHF.

The CDR3 bases are TGTGCCAGCCGGACTAGTCCTAGCACAGATACGCAGTATTTT. Translation: CASRTSPSTDTQYF. The V call is TRBV6-6, the J call TRBJ2-3, with 7 bases lining up with TRBD2. Per the germline V gene, CDR1 is MNHNY and CDR2 is SVGAGI (reference sequence). V trimming: 8 bases; J trimming: 0 bases; junction bases outside the gene matches: 5. CDR3 length: 14 amino acids.

This CDR3 is CASSLVRQGPGDEKLFF. DNA for the CDR3: TGTGCCAGCAGCTTAGTTAGACAGGGCCCCGGCGATGAAAAACTGTTTTTT. The chain joins TRBV7-8 to TRBJ1-4; 7 bases are shared with TRBD1. Germline CDR1 and CDR2: SGHVS and FQNEAQ. V trimming: 1 base; J trimming: 6 bases; junction bases outside the gene matches: 11. The length of the CDR3 is 17 residues.

The chain joins TRBV15 to TRBJ1-5; 10 nucleotides match TRBD1. Germline-derived CDR1 and CDR2 are LNHNV and YYDKDF (reference sequence). V lost 0 bases and J lost 6; bases outside the gene matches: 14. This CDR3 spans 19 amino acids. The CDR3 here is CATSRDRWARDRGPQPQHF. As DNA, the CDR3 is TGTGCCACCAGCAGAGATCGTTGGGCGCGCGACAGGGGGCCTCAGCCCCAGCATTTT.

The chain combines TRBV7-3 with TRBJ2-1; 9 nucleotides line up with TRBD2. CDR3 length: 16 amino acids. J lost 8 bases, V lost 5 bases, and 13 bases had no gene match. CDR1 and CDR2 (germline): SGHTA, FQGTGA. The DNA for the CDR3 is TGTGCCAGCAGCCCCGGTAGGCGGGGGGGCCCTGATGAGCAGTTCTTC. Encoded protein: CASSPGRRGGPDEQFF.